This TCR beta chain appears in the sequencing data of a study of T cells in Graves' hyperthyroidism and ophthalmopathy. Germline assignment: CDR1 SGHDN and CDR2 FVKESK. The CDR3 sequence is 15 residues long. V lost 1 base and J 5 bases, leaving 12 bases between the germline ends. Exclusions: uncontrolled infection, other autoimmune disease, pregnancy, lactation. Amplified TCR beta CDR3 regions derived from RNA transcripts. The HTBI primer set was used in a first-round RT-PCR of the TCR CDR3. TCRdb processed the multiplex PCR reads anew with MiXCR; each CDR3 protein has one entry. The sample yields under 500,000 distinct CDR3 sequences, roughly 13% seen once.

The chain combines TRBV14 with TRBJ2-1; perhaps TRBD2 as D (5 bases). The receptor was isolated from a man aged 45 to 65 with Graves' ophthalmopathy. Source material: blood. The DNA of the CDR3 is TGTGCCAGCAGCCAAGGGACTGAATACAACAATGAGCAGTTCTTC. The encoded protein is CASSQGTEYNNEQFF. Variable domain in full (rest from reference TRBV14 and TRBJ2-1): EAGVTQFPSHSVIEKGQTVTLRCDPISGHDNLYWYRRVMGKEIKFLLHFVKESKQDESGMPNNRFLAERTGGTYSTLKVQPAELEDSGVYFCASSQGTEYNNEQFFGPGTRLTVL.